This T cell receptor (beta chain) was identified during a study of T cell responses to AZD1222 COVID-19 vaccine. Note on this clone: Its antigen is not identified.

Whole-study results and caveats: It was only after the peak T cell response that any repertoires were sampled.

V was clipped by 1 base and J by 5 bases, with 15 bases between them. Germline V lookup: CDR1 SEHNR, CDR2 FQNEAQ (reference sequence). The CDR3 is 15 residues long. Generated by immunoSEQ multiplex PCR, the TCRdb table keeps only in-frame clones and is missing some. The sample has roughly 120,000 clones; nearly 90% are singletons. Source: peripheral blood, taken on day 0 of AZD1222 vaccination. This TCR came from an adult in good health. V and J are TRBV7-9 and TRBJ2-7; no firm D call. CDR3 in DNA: TGTGCCAGCAGCTTAGGGGCCCTGGGGTCCCACGAGCAGTACTTC. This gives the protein CASSLGALGSHEQYF. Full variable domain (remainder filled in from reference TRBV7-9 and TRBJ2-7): DTGVSQNPRHKITKRGQNVTFRCDPISEHNRLYWYRQTLGQGPEFLTYFQNEAQLEKSRLLSDRFSAERPKGSFSTLEIQRTEQGDSAMYLCASSLGALGSHEQYFGPGTRLTVT.